The 25 T cell receptor beta chains reported below all come from one sample, sequenced in a study of CD8 T cells in Susac syndrome. The authors reverse transcribed about 0.5 to 1 ug RNA with random hexamers. TCRdb redid the calling of the immunoSEQ multiplex PCR reads with MiXCR, one entry per CDR3 protein. The sample yields under 80,000 distinct CDR3 sequences, around 93% seen once. Sequencing was performed on CD4+ T cells from PBMCs. The receptors were sampled from a human donor with Susac syndrome.

V gene TRBV14 combines with J gene TRBJ1-3; no clear D. V lost 2 bases and J 0 bases, leaving 2 bases between the germline ends. Germline CDR1 SGHDN, CDR2 FVKESK. The CDR3 sequence is 13 residues long. This CDR3 is CASSQHSGNTIYF. As DNA, the CDR3 is TGTGCCAGCAGCCAACACTCTGGAAACACCATATATTTT. Full variable domain (rest looked up from reference TRBV14 and TRBJ1-3): EAGVTQFPSHSVIEKGQTVTLRCDPISGHDNLYWYRRVMGKEIKFLLHFVKESKQDESGMPNNRFLAERTGGTYSTLKVQPAELEDSGVYFCASSQHSGNTIYFGEGSWLTVV.

The chain combines TRBV7-9 with TRBJ1-1, with D tentatively TRBD1 (5 bases). This CDR3 spans 14 amino acids. Germline V gives CDR1 SEHNR, CDR2 FQNEAQ (reference sequence). V was pared by 4 bases and J by 1 base, with 10 bases between. This chain's CDR3 is CASSSKTANTEAFF. The DNA for the CDR3 is TGTGCCAGCAGCTCGAAGACAGCGAACACTGAAGCTTTCTTT.

This chain uses TRBV6-2 or TRBV6-3 with TRBJ2-2; 7 bases line up with TRBD1. The ends lost 6 bases at V and 3 bases at J; junction bases unmatched: 13. Looked up from germline, CDR1 is MNHEY and CDR2 is SVGEGT. CDR3 length equals 17 residues. Here the CDR3 DNA reads TGTGCCAGCAGGAAATTAACCGGGACAGCGTACACCGGGGAGCTGTTTTTT. Residues: CASRKLTGTAYTGELFF.

The chain is built from TRBV14 and TRBJ1-1; D gene unclear. The CDR3 is made up of 13 amino acids. Deletions cut 0 bases from V and 11 bases from J, with 13 bases between. Germline V gene lookup returns CDR1 SGHDN and CDR2 FVKESK. CDR3 nucleotide sequence: TGTGCCAGCAGCCAAGATCCACCCGACCGGGCTTTCTTT. Translation gives CASSQDPPDRAFF.

The chain has TRBV6-5 and TRBJ1-1, with D perhaps matching TRBD1 (6 bases). In germline, CDR1 is MNHEY, CDR2 SVGAGI. V shed 2 bases and J shed 13 bases, with 20 bases lying between them. This CDR3 spans 14 amino acids. This CDR3 is CASSYGGGAVAVFF. In DNA, the CDR3 is TGTGCCAGCAGTTACGGTGGGGGGGCGGTCGCGGTTTTCTTT.

The gene calls are TRBV27 and TRBJ2-7; no definite D call. V lost 2 bases and J lost 0, with 14 bases in between. The germline V gene has CDR1 MNHEY and CDR2 SMNVEV (reference sequence). The CDR3 is made up of 16 amino acids. CDR3 region: CASSLKQASSSYEQYF. DNA for the CDR3: TGTGCCAGCAGTTTAAAACAAGCGTCCAGCTCCTACGAGCAGTACTTC.

This rearrangement joins TRBV3-1 to TRBJ2-2; D is perhaps TRBD2 (5 bases). Per the germline V gene, CDR1 is LGHDT and CDR2 is YNNKEL (reference sequence). Trimming pared 4 bases from V and 10 bases from J, leaving 16 bases between. The CDR3 contains 14 residues. The CDR3 DNA is TGTGCCAGCAGCCGTAATGAGGGTACCAAGGAGCTGTTTTTT. Its protein is CASSRNEGTKELFF.

This chain joins TRBV7-2 and TRBJ2-3, with a tentative D call TRBD2 (7 bases). The V gene lost 6 bases and the J gene lost 2 bases, with 18 bases spanning the gap. The germline V gene has CDR1 SGHTA and CDR2 FQGNSA. The CDR3 contains 16 residues. CDR3 sequence (DNA): TGTGCCAGCAGAGGGGGGAGGGATGAGAACACAGATACGCAGTATTTT. It translates to CASRGGRDENTDTQYF.

The V call is TRBV6-4, the J call TRBJ2-2, with D possibly being TRBD2 (6 bases). Trimming shortened V by 7 bases and J by 4 bases, and 16 bases separated the two germline ends. CDR3 size: 15 residues. The germline CDR1 and CDR2 sequences are MRHNA and SNTAGT. The CDR3 bases are TGTGCCAGCAAGCCTAGCGCAAGTATCACCGGGGAGCTGTTTTTT. Its translation: CASKPSASITGELFF.

This clonotype showed up just once. CDR3 residues: CASSFGGSGNTIYF. CDR3 DNA: TGTGCCAGCAGTTTCGGGGGCTCTGGAAACACCATATATTTT. The rearrangement joins TRBV12-3 or TRBV12-4 to TRBJ1-3; tentatively, D is TRBD1 (5 bases). The ends were cut back, 3 bases at V and 0 bases at J, with 6 bases in the middle. This CDR3 is built from 14 residues.

This clonotype was found a few times. The CDR3 region has the DNA TGTGCCAGCAGCCAAGATCGGACAGGGTCTGGCTACACCTTC. Translated: CASSQDRTGSGYTF. This rearrangement joins TRBV14 to TRBJ1-2; 8 bases are a match to TRBD1. J was trimmed by 7 bases and V by 0 bases; bases with no gene match: 4. There are 14 residues in the CDR3. CDR1 SGHDN and CDR2 FVKESK come from the germline V gene.

The CDR3 DNA sequence: TGTGCCAGCTCACCATCCTCTAATGAAAAACTGTTTTTT. It is translated as CASSPSSNEKLFF. This chain uses TRBV18 with TRBJ1-4; D unresolved. Germline V CDR1 and CDR2: KGHSH, LQKENI. This CDR3 has 13 amino acids. V shed 2 bases and J shed 3 bases, with 4 bases lying between them.

The chain employs TRBV7-8 and TRBJ2-5, with 7 bases that match TRBD2. The CDR3 extends over 14 amino acids. Losses at the gene ends were 5 bases for V and 5 bases for J; bases not matched to a gene: 8. Germline V gene sequence: CDR1 SGHVS, CDR2 FQNEAQ. The chain's CDR3 is CASSQRTSGETQYF. The DNA of the CDR3 is TGTGCCAGCAGCCAGAGGACTAGTGGGGAGACCCAGTACTTC.

The rearrangement joins TRBV18 to TRBJ2-7; TRBD1 might be the D (5 bases). The germline gives CDR1 KGHSH, CDR2 LQKENI. This CDR3 has 13 residues. V lost 3 bases to trimming and J lost 3 bases, with 9 bases between them. The DNA of the CDR3 is TGTGCCAGCTCACCGACAAGGGGCTACGAGCAGTACTTC. Amino acid sequence: CASSPTRGYEQYF.

V usage is TRBV11-2 and J usage is TRBJ2-1; D may correspond to TRBD1 or TRBD2 (5 bases each). CDR1 and CDR2 from the germline V gene are SGHAT and FQNNGV. The CDR3 is 13 amino acids. Trimming left V 1 base short and J 13 bases short, with 14 bases between. The CDR3 coding sequence is TGTGCCAGCAGCTTAGCCGAGGGGAGACTACAGTTCTTC. This encodes CASSLAEGRLQFF.

V gene TRBV27 combines with J gene TRBJ1-5, with 12 positions matching TRBD1. The germline V gene has CDR1 MNHEY and CDR2 SMNVEV (reference sequence). The junction had 13 bases not matched to a gene; V was cut back by 6 bases and J by 4 bases. The CDR3 has 18 residues. The CDR3 DNA is TGTGCCAGCAGCCGAACGGGACAGGGGGCTAGGAATAATCAGCCCCAGCATTTT. Its translation is CASSRTGQGARNNQPQHF.

The chain joins TRBV3-1 to TRBJ1-2, with 9 positions matching TRBD1. Germline V gene lookup returns CDR1 LGHDT and CDR2 YNNKEL (reference sequence). With V trimmed by 5 bases and J by 2 bases, 12 bases remained unmatched. The CDR3 consists of 17 residues. CDR3 in DNA: TGTGCCAGCAGCGCTCCGAGTCCCGGGACAGGGAACTATGGCTACACCTTC. It specifies CASSAPSPGTGNYGYTF.

This clonotype occurred once. J is TRBJ2-1 and V is TRBV28; TRBD2 matches 7 bases. This CDR3 is 15 amino acids long. Germline CDR1 and CDR2: MDHEN and SYDVKM. After removal of 5 bases from V and 7 bases from J, the junction contained 11 bases not matched to a gene. CDR3 sequence: CASSLPVKGGNEQFF. The CDR3 DNA sequence: TGTGCCAGCAGTCTCCCGGTAAAGGGAGGGAATGAGCAGTTCTTC.

The chain joins TRBV20-1 to TRBJ2-3; D may be TRBD1 or TRBD2 (5 bases each). This CDR3 has 16 amino acids. Germline V gives CDR1 DFQATT, CDR2 SNEGSKA (reference sequence). V shed 4 bases and J shed 2 bases, with 19 bases lying between them. The CDR3 DNA is TGCAGTGCTATTATCCCCTTTACAGGACTCACAGATACGCAGTATTTT. It codes for CSAIIPFTGLTDTQYF.

The chain is built from TRBV5-1 and TRBJ2-1; D might be TRBD1 (5 bases). V lost 3 bases to trimming and J lost 7 bases, with 17 bases between them. Germline V gene sequence: CDR1 SGHRS, CDR2 YFSETQ. The CDR3 length is 15 residues. For the CDR3, the DNA is TGCGCCAGCAGCTACCCGGACAATTTAGCTAATGAGCAGTTCTTC. Its protein is CASSYPDNLANEQFF.

The chain is built from TRBV29-1 and TRBJ1-5; D is perhaps TRBD1 (6 bases). V was pared by 0 bases and J by 4 bases, with 7 bases between. The CDR3 runs 13 residues. The germline V gene encodes CDR1 SQVTM and CDR2 ANQGSEA. This chain's CDR3 is CSVEEGGNQPQHF. For the CDR3, the DNA is TGCAGCGTTGAAGAAGGGGGAAATCAGCCCCAGCATTTT.

J is TRBJ1-1 and V is TRBV12-3 or TRBV12-4, with a tentative D call TRBD1 (6 bases). Trimming left V 3 bases short and J 4 bases short, with 9 bases between. This CDR3 is built from 13 residues. CDR3 in amino acids: CASSFGGGTEAFF. The CDR3 coding sequence is TGTGCCAGCAGTTTCGGAGGGGGCACTGAAGCTTTCTTT.

The chain has TRBV19 and TRBJ2-7, with TRBD2 identical over 12 bases. The CDR3 runs to 15 residues. Unmatched junction bases numbered 7, after V lost 7 bases and J lost 3 bases. Germline CDR1 LNHDA, CDR2 SQIVND (reference sequence). CDR3 DNA: TGTGCCAGTACCCTACTAGCGGGGGGCCACTACGAGCAGTACTTC. As protein: CASTLLAGGHYEQYF. Supplemented by reference TRBV19 and TRBJ2-7, the full variable domain reads DGGITQSPKYLFRKEGQNVTLSCEQNLNHDAMYWYRQDPGQGLRLIYYSQIVNDFQKGDIAEGYSVSREKKESFPLTVTSAQKNPTAFYLCASTLLAGGHYEQYFGPGTRLTVT.

J is TRBJ2-3 and V is TRBV7-2, with D hard to call. CDR1 SGHTA and CDR2 FQGNSA come from the germline V gene. The CDR3 totals 15 residues. V lost 8 bases and J 0 bases, leaving 15 bases between the germline ends. DNA of the CDR3: TGTGCCAGCCGGCAGGAGCGATCTAGCACAGATACGCAGTATTTT. Translated, it gives CASRQERSSTDTQYF. Complete variable domain (other parts from reference TRBV7-2 and TRBJ2-3): GAGVSQSPSNKVTEKGKDVELRCDPISGHTALYWYRQSLGQGLEFLIYFQGNSAPDKSGLPSDRFSAERTGGSVSTLTIQRTQQEDSAVYLCASRQERSSTDTQYFGPGTRLTVL.

The rearrangement joins TRBV28 to TRBJ2-7; 13 bases align to TRBD2. V shed 8 bases, J shed 4 bases, and the junction held 8 bases outside the gene matches. CDR1 is MDHEN, CDR2 SYDVKM, per germline. The CDR3 is made up of 15 amino acids. DNA of the CDR3: TGTGCCAGCCGTGGGGGGACTAGCGGGGAATACGAGCAGTACTTC. Residues: CASRGGTSGEYEQYF. Combining the CDR3 with reference TRBV28 and TRBJ2-7 gives the whole variable domain DVKVTQSSRYLVKRTGEKVFLECVQDMDHENMFWYRQDPGLGLRLIYFSYDVKMKEKGDIPEGYSVSREKKERFSLILESASTNQTSMYLCASRGGTSGEYEQYFGPGTRLTVT.